The T cell receptor (beta chain) described here comes from a study of cytomegalovirus exposure and HLA in healthy donors. V was shortened by 5 bases and J by 3 bases, with 13 bases between the two germline ends. CDR1 GTSNPN and CDR2 SVGIG come from the germline V gene (reference sequence). The CDR3 covers 13 residues. Researchers ran the PCR with 60 Vbeta and 13 Jbeta primers. The data were produced by immunoSEQ multiplex PCR, yet TCRdb's version contains in-frame clones alone and is incomplete. The data hold roughly 160,000 clones, with around 75% observed a single time. This clone was recorded a few times. Its antigen is not known. Study observations and caveats: Among the CMV-associated chains, three were confirmed in vitro as specific for CMV antigens. The availability of immune exposure information extended only to CMV serostatus.

The chain uses TRBV30 and TRBJ1-1; TRBD1 might be the D (6 bases). The sequenced sample was PBMCs. The receptor's source is a male donor in good health and CMV-seronegative. DNA for the CDR3: TGTGCCTGGGGAACAGGGTATGACACTGAAGCTTTCTTT. Protein: CAWGTGYDTEAFF. Combining the CDR3 with reference TRBV30 and TRBJ1-1 gives the whole variable domain SQTIHQWPATLVQPVGSPLSLECTVEGTSNPNLYWYRQAAGRGLQLLFYSVGIGQISSEVPQNLSASRPQDRQFILSSKKLLLSDSGFYLCAWGTGYDTEAFFGQGTRLTVV.